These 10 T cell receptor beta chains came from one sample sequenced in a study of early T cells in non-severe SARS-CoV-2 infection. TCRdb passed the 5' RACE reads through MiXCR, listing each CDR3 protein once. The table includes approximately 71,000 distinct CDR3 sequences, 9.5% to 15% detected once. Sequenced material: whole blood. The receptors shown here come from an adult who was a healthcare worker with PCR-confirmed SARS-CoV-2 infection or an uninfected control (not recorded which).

This CDR3 is CASTQRGSGVRSSYEQYF. CDR3 in DNA: TGTGCCAGCACCCAGCGTGGTAGCGGGGTCAGGAGCTCCTACGAGCAGTACTTC. This chain links TRBV6-5 with TRBJ2-7; 8 nucleotides line up with TRBD2. With V trimmed by 7 bases and J by 0 bases, 17 bases remained unmatched. Germline V gene lookup returns CDR1 MNHEY and CDR2 SVGAGI. The CDR3 covers 18 residues.

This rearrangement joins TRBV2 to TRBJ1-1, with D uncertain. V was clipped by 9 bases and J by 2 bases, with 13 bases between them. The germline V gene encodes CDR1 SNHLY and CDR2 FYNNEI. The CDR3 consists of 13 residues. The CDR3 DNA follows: TGTGCCAGAACTACGGATACTAACACTGAAGCTTTCTTT. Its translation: CARTTDTNTEAFF.

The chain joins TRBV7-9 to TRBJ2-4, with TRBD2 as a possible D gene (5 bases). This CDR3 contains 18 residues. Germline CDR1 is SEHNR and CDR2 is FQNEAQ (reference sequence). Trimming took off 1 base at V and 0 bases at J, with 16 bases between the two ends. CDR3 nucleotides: TGTGCCAGCAGCTTAGGAGGGTGGCAGACCTTAGCCAAAAACATTCAGTACTTC. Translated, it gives CASSLGGWQTLAKNIQYF. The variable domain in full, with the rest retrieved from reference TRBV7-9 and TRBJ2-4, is DTGVSQNPRHKITKRGQNVTFRCDPISEHNRLYWYRQTLGQGPEFLTYFQNEAQLEKSRLLSDRFSAERPKGSFSTLEIQRTEQGDSAMYLCASSLGGWQTLAKNIQYFGAGTRLSVL.

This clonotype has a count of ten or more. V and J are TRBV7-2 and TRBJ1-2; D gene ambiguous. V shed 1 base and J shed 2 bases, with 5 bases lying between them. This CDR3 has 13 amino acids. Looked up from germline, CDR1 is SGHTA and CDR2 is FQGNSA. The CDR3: CASSLGGNYGYTF. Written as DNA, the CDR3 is TGTGCCAGCAGCTTAGGAGGGAACTATGGCTACACCTTC.

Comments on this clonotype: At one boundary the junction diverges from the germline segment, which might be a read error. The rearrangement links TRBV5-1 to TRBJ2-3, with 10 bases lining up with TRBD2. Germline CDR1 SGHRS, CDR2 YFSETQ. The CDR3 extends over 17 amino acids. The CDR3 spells CASSFRLAGASTDTQYF. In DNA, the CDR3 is TGCGCCAGTAGCTTCAGGCTAGCGGGAGCTAGCACAGATACGCAGTATTTT.

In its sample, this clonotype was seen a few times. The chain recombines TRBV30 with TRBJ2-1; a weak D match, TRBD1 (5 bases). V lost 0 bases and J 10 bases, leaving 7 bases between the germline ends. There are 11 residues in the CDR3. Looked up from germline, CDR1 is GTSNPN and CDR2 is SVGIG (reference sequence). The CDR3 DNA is TGTGCCTGGAGTGTACAGGTAGAGCAGTTCTTC. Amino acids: CAWSVQVEQFF.

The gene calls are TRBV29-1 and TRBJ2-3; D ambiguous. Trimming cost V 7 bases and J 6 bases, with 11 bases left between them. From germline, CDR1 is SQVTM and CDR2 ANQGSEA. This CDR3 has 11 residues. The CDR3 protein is CSAGRSDTQYF. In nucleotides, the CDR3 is TGCAGCGCCGGAAGGAGCGATACGCAGTATTTT.

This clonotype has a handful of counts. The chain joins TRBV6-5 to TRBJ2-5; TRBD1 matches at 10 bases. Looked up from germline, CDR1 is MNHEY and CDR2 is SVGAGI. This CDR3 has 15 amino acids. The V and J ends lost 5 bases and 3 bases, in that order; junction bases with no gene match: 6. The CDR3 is CASSQAGTGEETQYF. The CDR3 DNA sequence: TGTGCCAGCAGTCAAGCCGGGACAGGGGAAGAGACCCAGTACTTC.

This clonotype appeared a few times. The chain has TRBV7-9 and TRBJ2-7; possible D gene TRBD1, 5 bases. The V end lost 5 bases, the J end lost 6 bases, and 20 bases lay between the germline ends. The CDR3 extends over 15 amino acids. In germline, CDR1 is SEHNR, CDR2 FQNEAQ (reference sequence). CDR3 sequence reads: CASSPPGRASSEQYF. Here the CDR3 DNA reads TGTGCCAGCAGCCCCCCGGGCAGGGCCAGCTCCGAGCAGTACTTC.

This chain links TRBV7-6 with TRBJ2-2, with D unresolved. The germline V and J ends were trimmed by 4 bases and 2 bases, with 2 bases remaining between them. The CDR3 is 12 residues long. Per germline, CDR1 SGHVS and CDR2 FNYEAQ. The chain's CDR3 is CASSYNTGELFF. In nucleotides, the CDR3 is TGTGCCAGCAGCTACAACACCGGGGAGCTGTTTTTT.